The sequence of this T cell receptor (beta chain) was determined in a study of cytomegalovirus exposure and HLA in healthy donors. Whole-study results and caveats: A few CMV-associated chains were confirmed in vitro to be specific for CMV antigens.

Both 60 Vbeta primers and 13 Jbeta primers went into the PCR. Generated by immunoSEQ multiplex PCR, the TCRdb table keeps only in-frame clones and is missing some. This table has 170,000 or so clones, approximately 80% appearing once. On this clone: Its target is not known.

The V gene lost 7 bases and the J gene lost 6 bases, with 22 bases spanning the gap. Germline assignment: CDR1 LNHDA and CDR2 SQIVND (reference sequence). The CDR3 covers 16 residues. The chain couples TRBV19 to TRBJ2-1; the D is unclear. The sample consisted of PBMCs. This TCR came from a man aged 45 to 65 in good health and CMV-seropositive. Written as DNA, the CDR3 is TGTGCCAGTAATGGTGATCACCCACTTTGCGGCAATGAGCAGTTCTTC. Amino acids: CASNGDHPLCGNEQFF.